This TCR beta chain was identified in a study of shared clonotypes between healthy human individuals. The repertoire was sequenced with immunoSEQ multiplex PCR; TCRdb's copy has only in-frame clones and lacks some. The table shows 520,000 or so clones, with 79% occurring only once. This clone was recorded many times. V was clipped by 1 base and J by 5 bases; unmatched bases: 9. CDR1 and CDR2 (germline): SGHTA, FQGNSA. The CDR3 consists of 16 residues. Sequencing was performed on PBMCs. The source of this sequence is a woman aged 35 to 49 in good health. Some clones in this sample may be carry-over from other donors' samples. V and J are TRBV7-2 and TRBJ1-2; 8 nucleotides agree with TRBD1. CDR3 sequence: CASSLGAIGQGYGYTF. The CDR3 DNA follows: TGTGCCAGCAGCTTAGGTGCGATTGGACAGGGTTATGGCTACACCTTC.